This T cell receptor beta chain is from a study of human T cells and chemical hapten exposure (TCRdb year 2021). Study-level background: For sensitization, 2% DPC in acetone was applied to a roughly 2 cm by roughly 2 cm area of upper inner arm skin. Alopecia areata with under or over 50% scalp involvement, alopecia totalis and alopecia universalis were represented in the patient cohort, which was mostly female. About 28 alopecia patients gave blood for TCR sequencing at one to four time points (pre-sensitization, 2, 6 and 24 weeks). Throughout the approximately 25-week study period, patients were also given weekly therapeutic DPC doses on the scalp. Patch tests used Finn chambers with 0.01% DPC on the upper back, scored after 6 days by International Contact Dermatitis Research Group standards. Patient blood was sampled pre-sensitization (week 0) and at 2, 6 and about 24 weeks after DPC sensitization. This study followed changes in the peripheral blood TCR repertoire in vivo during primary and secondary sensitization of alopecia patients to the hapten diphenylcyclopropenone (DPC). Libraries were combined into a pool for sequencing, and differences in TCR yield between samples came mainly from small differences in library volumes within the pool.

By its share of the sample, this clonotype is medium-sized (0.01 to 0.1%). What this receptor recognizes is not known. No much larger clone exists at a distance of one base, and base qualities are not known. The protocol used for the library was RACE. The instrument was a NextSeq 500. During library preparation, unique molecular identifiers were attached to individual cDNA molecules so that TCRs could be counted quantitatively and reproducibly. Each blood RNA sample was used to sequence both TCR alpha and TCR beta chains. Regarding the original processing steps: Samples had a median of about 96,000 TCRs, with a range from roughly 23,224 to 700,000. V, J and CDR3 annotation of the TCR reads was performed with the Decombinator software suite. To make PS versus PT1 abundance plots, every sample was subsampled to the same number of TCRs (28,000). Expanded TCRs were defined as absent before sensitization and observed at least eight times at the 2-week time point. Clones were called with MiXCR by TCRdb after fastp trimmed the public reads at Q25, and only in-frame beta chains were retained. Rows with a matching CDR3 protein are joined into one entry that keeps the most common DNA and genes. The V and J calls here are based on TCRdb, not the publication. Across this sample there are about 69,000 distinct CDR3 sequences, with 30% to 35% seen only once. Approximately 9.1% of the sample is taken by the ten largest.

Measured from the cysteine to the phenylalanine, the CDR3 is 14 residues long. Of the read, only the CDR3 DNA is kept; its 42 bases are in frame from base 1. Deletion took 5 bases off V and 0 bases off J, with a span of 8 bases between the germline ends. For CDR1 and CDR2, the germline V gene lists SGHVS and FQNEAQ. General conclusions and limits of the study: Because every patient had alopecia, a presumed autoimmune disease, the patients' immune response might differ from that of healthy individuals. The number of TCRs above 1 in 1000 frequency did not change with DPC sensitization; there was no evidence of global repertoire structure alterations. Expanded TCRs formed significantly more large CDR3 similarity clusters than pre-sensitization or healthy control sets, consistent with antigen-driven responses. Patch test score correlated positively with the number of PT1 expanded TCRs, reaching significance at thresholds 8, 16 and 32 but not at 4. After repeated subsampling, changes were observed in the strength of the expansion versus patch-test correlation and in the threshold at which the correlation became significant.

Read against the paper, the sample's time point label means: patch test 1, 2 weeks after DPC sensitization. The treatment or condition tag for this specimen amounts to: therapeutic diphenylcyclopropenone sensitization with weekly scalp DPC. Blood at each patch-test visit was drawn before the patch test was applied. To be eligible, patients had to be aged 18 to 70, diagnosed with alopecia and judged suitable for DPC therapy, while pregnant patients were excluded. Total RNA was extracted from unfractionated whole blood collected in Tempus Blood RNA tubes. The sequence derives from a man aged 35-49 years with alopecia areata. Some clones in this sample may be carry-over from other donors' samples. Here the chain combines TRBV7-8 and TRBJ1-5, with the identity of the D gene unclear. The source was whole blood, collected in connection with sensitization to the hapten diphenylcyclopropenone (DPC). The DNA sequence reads TGTGCCAGCAGCGCCCCATATAGCAATCAGCCCCAGCATTTT. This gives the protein CASSAPYSNQPQHF.